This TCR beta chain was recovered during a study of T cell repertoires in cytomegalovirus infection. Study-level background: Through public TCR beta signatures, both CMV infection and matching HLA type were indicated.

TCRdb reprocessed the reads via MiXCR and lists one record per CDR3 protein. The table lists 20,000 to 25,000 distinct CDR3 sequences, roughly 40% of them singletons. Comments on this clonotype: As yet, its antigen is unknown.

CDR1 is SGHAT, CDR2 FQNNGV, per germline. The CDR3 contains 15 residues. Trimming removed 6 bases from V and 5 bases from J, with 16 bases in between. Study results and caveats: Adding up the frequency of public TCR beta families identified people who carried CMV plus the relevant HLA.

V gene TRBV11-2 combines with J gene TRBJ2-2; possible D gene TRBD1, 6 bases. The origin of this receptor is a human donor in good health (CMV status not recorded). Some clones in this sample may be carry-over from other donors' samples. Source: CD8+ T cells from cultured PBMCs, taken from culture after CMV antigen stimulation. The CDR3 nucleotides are TGTGCCAGCAGGCCCGGGACAATTATTACCGGGGAGCTGTTTTTT. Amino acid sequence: CASRPGTIITGELFF.